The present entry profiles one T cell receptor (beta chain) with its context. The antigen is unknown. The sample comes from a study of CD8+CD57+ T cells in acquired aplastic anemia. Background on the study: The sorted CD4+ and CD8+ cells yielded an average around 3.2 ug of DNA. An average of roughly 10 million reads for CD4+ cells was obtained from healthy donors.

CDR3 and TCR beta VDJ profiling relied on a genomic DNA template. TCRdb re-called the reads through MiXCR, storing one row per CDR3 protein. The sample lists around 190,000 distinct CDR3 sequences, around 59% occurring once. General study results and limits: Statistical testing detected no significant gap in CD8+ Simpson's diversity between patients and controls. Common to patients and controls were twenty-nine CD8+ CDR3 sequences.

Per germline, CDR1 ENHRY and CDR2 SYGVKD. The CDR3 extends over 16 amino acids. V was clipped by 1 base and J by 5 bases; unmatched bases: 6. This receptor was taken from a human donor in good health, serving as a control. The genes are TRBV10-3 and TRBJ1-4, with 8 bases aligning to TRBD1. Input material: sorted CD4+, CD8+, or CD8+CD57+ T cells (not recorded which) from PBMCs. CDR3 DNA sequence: TGTGCCATCAGTGAGTTTCCAGGGGGCTTAAATGAAAAACTGTTTTTT. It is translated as CAISEFPGGLNEKLFF.